This T cell receptor beta chain was recorded in a study of post-analysis software for immune sequencing data. About the research overall: In terms of disease course, relapsing-remitting, secondary progressive and progressive-relapsing multiple sclerosis were included.

Unique molecular identifiers tagged the TCR beta cDNA libraries. Yield was roughly 500,000 cDNA molecules from roughly 0.93 to 9.6 million T cells. A single record per CDR3 protein comes from TCRdb applying MiXCR to the PCR reads. This sample carries over 700,000 distinct CDR3 sequences, roughly 27% of them seen once, and the ten largest clones take 0.55% to 0.65%. Germline V gives CDR1 SGHTA, CDR2 FQGNSA. The CDR3 loop spans 14 amino acids. Findings and caveats of the study: Batch-mates among the samples co-clustered strongly by F measure. Compared with controls, patients showed significantly lower normalized Chao1 diversity. Controls showed lower frequencies than patients for 5 or 6 TRBV segments, and TRBV5-6, TRBV5-1 and TRBV20-1 were among these.

A note on this clonotype: Antigen: not known.

The TCR comes from a girl aged 10 to 17 with multiple sclerosis. The V call is TRBV7-2, the J call TRBJ2-5, with a weak D call TRBD1 (5 bases). The end of the DNA aligns better with TRBJ2-7, so the J call may be wrong. Sequencing was performed on blood. The CDR3 sequence: CASSYDRSTYEQYF. CDR3 bases: TGTGCCAGCAGCTATGACAGATCGACCTACGAGCAGTACTTC.